Below, 3 T cell receptor beta chains from the same sample are listed, as sequenced in a study of Ad26.COV2.S vaccination and SARS-CoV-2 variants. Clones were sequenced by immunoSEQ multiplex PCR, and TCRdb holds only the in-frame ones, with some missing. The data contain under 500,000 clones, around 93% of them seen just once; the ten biggest clones take up over 1.5%. Documented treatment: around 19 received Ad26.COV2.S at low or high dose, single or two shots; about five received placebo; per-sample allocation not given. The study sampled participants on day 63 after the first vaccine or placebo injection. The sample here was peripheral blood, taken in a trial of Ad26.COV2.S vaccine versus placebo. These TCRs come from a person aged 18 to 65 who received the Ad26.COV2.S COVID-19 vaccine or a placebo.

This chain joins TRBV5-5 and TRBJ2-2, with D unresolved. The germline CDR1 and CDR2 sequences are SGHKS and YYEKEE (reference sequence). CDR3 length equals 12 residues. Trimming cost V 4 bases and J 3 bases, with 4 bases left between them. CDR3 bases: TGTGCCAGCAGCCTGTACACCGGGGAGCTGTTTTTT. Protein sequence: CASSLYTGELFF.

This clone was seen just once. The V and J genes are TRBV7-2 and TRBJ1-4, with 10 nucleotides matching TRBD1. This CDR3 spans 14 amino acids. Losses at the gene ends were 5 bases for V and 7 bases for J; bases not matched to a gene: 4. The V gene's germline CDR1 is SGHTA and CDR2 FQGNSA. The CDR3 loop reads CASSTTGGREKLFF. Written as DNA, the CDR3 is TGTGCCAGCAGCACGACAGGGGGCCGTGAAAAACTGTTTTTT.

The rearrangement uses TRBV29-1 and TRBJ2-5, with a tentative D call TRBD1 (7 bases). Germline assignment: CDR1 SQVTM and CDR2 ANQGSEA. The V gene lost 7 bases and the J gene lost 5 bases, with 17 bases spanning the gap. The CDR3 has 13 residues. The chain's CDR3 is CSAAEGAGETQYF. The CDR3 DNA reads as TGCAGCGCGGCGGAGGGGGCGGGGGAGACCCAGTACTTC.